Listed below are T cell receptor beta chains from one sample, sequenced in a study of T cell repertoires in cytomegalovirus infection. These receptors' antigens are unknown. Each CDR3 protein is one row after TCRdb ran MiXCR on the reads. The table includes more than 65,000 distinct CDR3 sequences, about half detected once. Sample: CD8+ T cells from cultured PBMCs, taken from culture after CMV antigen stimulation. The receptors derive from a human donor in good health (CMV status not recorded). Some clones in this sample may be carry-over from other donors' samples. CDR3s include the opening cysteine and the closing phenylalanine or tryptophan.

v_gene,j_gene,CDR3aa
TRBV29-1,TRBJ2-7,CSVEDLTEGQGAYEQYF
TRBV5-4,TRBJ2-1,CASRRTSGTSYNEQFF
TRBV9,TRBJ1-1,CASSGSGAMNTEAFF
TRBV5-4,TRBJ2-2,CASSLEGLAAGELFF
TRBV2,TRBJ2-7,CASSERTLPYEQYF
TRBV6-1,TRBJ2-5,CASSEAGGTQETQYF
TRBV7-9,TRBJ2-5,CASSIGYEGLAEETQYF
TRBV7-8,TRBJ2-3,CASSPTRDPQYF
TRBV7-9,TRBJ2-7,CASSFSAGSNEQYF
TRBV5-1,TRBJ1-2,CASSPGQVNGYTF
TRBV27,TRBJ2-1,CASRGGHNEQFF
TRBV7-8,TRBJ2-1,CASSSQDSSYNEQFF
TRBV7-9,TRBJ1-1,CASSLLRLSNTEAFF
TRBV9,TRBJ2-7,CASSPPGTQVGEQYF
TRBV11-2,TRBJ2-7,CASSLTRTGNLDEQYF
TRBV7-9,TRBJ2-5,CASSSTPGTSGSVKETQYF
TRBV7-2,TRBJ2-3,CARGGAGSTDTQYF
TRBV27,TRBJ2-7,CASSLYPASEQYF
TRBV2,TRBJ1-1,CASRSGNIEAFF
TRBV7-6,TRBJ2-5,CASSAVQQETQYF
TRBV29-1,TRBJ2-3,CSVRGDISTDTQYF
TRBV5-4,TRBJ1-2,CASSLAGRVIVRGYTF
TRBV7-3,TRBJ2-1,CASSSFHSGRAGDEQFF
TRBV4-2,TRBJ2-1,CASSQDASGSYNEQFF
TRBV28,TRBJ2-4,CASSLDRGIQYF
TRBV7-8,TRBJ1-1,CASSGTDSTEAFF
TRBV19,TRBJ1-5,CASSRGDNSNQPQHF
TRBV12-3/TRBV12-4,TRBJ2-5,CASSLSENLNLIETQYF